These 11 T cell receptor beta chains came from one sample sequenced in a study of blood T cell repertoires in COVID-19. The data were produced by immunoSEQ multiplex PCR, yet TCRdb's version contains in-frame clones alone and is incomplete. The table includes 150,000 or so clones, over 80% detected once. Source material: peripheral blood. These receptors all stem from a woman aged 65 to 85 with acute or convalescent COVID-19.

This clone was counted a few times. The chain uses TRBV12-3 or TRBV12-4 and TRBJ1-4; 8 bases are a match to TRBD1. This CDR3 contains 13 residues. V dropped 4 bases and J dropped 6; count of bases not matched to a gene: 1. CDR3 region: CASSWGQDEKLFF. DNA of the CDR3: TGTGCCAGCAGTTGGGGACAGGATGAAAAACTGTTTTTT.

This clone was observed a single time. The gene calls are TRBV6-2 or TRBV6-3 and TRBJ2-1, with 9 positions matching TRBD1. The ends lost 6 bases at V and 4 bases at J; junction bases unmatched: 4. Germline-derived CDR1 and CDR2 are MNHEY and SVGEGT. This CDR3 spans 14 amino acids. In nucleotides, the CDR3 is TGTGCCAGCAGCCGGGACAGGGAGTACAATGAGCAGTTCTTC. Amino acids: CASSRDREYNEQFF.

The rearrangement uses TRBV6-5 and TRBJ1-5; TRBD1 aligns across 8 bases. After removal of 7 bases from V and 3 bases from J, the junction contained 8 bases not matched to a gene. This CDR3 has 15 amino acids. Germline V lookup: CDR1 MNHEY, CDR2 SVGAGI. The CDR3 is CASTWDRLPNQPQHF. CDR3 bases: TGTGCCAGCACATGGGACAGGCTACCCAATCAGCCCCAGCATTTT.

The genes are TRBV7-3 and TRBJ1-6; 7 positions match TRBD1. The CDR3 has 15 amino acids. Germline V gene lookup returns CDR1 SGHTA and CDR2 FQGTGA. V gave up 2 bases and J gave up 6 bases; unmatched junction bases: 4. CDR3 sequence (DNA): TGTGCCAGCAGCTTATCGGGGACAGTTAATTCACCCCTCCACTTT. Translation: CASSLSGTVNSPLHF.

The table lists this clone with a count of one. This sequence joins TRBV6-2 or TRBV6-3 and TRBJ2-1; TRBD1 is a possible D gene (6 bases). The germline gives CDR1 MNHEY, CDR2 SVGEGT. Deletions cut 1 base from V and 13 bases from J, with 8 bases between. This CDR3 region has 11 residues. The CDR3 region has the DNA TGTGCCAGCAGTTACTGGGGGCAACAGTTCTTC. Translation gives CASSYWGQQFF.

The chain's CDR3 is CASSSFGVPEAFF. CDR3 nucleotide sequence: TGTGCCAGCAGCTCTTTCGGGGTTCCTGAAGCTTTCTTT. The chain combines TRBV7-9 with TRBJ1-1, with D unclear. CDR3 length: 13 residues. Germline CDR1 reads SEHNR; CDR2 reads FQNEAQ (reference sequence). The V and J ends lost 4 bases and 6 bases respectively, with 12 bases between them. The full variable domain, rest sourced from reference TRBV7-9 and TRBJ1-1, is DTGVSQNPRHKITKRGQNVTFRCDPISEHNRLYWYRQTLGQGPEFLTYFQNEAQLEKSRLLSDRFSAERPKGSFSTLEIQRTEQGDSAMYLCASSSFGVPEAFFGQGTRLTVV.

In its sample, this clone was seen a few times. The rearrangement uses TRBV7-9 and TRBJ1-1, with 9 bases fitting TRBD1. There are 14 residues in the CDR3. The ends lost 4 bases at V and 5 bases at J; junction bases unmatched: 5. Germline V gene lookup returns CDR1 SEHNR and CDR2 FQNEAQ (reference sequence). This CDR3 reads CASSSDRGWTEAFF. CDR3 DNA sequence: TGTGCCAGCAGCTCGGACAGGGGATGGACTGAAGCTTTCTTT.

The genes are TRBV25-1 and TRBJ1-2; unclear D gene. This CDR3 is 13 amino acids long. Trimming removed 2 bases at V and 5 bases at J, with 9 bases between. Germline values: CDR1 MGHDK, CDR2 SYGVNS. CDR3 coding DNA: TGTGCCAGCAGTGAAGCGGGTCTTTATGGCTACACCTTC. This sequence encodes CASSEAGLYGYTF.

This clone was detected once. The gene calls are TRBV4-3 and TRBJ2-5, with TRBD2 as a possible D gene (6 bases). This CDR3 is built from 15 residues. Germline CDR1 reads LGHNA; CDR2 reads YSLEER. V was pared by 1 base and J by 2 bases, with 11 bases between. CDR3 in amino acids: CASSQGRSGQETQYF. CDR3 DNA sequence: TGCGCCAGCAGCCAAGGGCGTAGCGGTCAAGAGACCCAGTACTTC.

CDR3 bases: TGTGCCAGCAGACTGTCGGGATCCTACAATGAGCAGTTCTTC. It encodes CASRLSGSYNEQFF. The chain couples TRBV6-5 to TRBJ2-1, with a weak D call TRBD2 (5 bases). The V end lost 6 bases, the J end lost 1 base, and 10 bases lay between the germline ends. The germline gives CDR1 MNHEY, CDR2 SVGAGI. CDR3 length: 14 residues.

This clone was seen a single time. The rearrangement links TRBV12-3 or TRBV12-4 to TRBJ2-7; no reliable D call. The CDR3 sequence is 12 residues long. V lost 3 bases to trimming and J lost 2 bases, with 5 bases between them. CDR3 nucleotides: TGTGCCAGCAGTTTCTCCCCCTACGAGCAGTACTTC. This gives the protein CASSFSPYEQYF.